This T cell receptor (beta chain) originates from a study of T cells in Graves' hyperthyroidism and ophthalmopathy. Trimming left V 3 bases short and J 3 bases short, with 5 bases between. This CDR3 spans 12 amino acids. Germline V gene lookup returns CDR1 DFQATT and CDR2 SNEGSKA (reference sequence). Study findings and constraints: Also found in blood were most expanded thyroid clonotypes above 0.001. Before onset, ophthalmopathy was predicted by the model a median 6.5 months earlier.

This clonotype was counted many times. Its antigen is not identified. Amplified TCR beta CDR3 regions derived from RNA transcripts. The TCR CDR3 was amplified in a first-round RT-PCR using the HTBI primer set. TCRdb reanalysed the multiplex PCR reads using MiXCR and keeps one entry per CDR3 protein. The sample carries 610,000 or so distinct CDR3 sequences, 46% recorded once. This sequence joins TRBV20-1 and TRBJ2-2; no firm D call. This receptor was identified in a young woman with Graves' hyperthyroidism. The specimen was peripheral blood or thyroid tissue (not recorded which). CDR3 protein: CSASFHTGELFF. CDR3 in DNA: TGCAGTGCTAGCTTCCACACCGGGGAGCTGTTTTTT.